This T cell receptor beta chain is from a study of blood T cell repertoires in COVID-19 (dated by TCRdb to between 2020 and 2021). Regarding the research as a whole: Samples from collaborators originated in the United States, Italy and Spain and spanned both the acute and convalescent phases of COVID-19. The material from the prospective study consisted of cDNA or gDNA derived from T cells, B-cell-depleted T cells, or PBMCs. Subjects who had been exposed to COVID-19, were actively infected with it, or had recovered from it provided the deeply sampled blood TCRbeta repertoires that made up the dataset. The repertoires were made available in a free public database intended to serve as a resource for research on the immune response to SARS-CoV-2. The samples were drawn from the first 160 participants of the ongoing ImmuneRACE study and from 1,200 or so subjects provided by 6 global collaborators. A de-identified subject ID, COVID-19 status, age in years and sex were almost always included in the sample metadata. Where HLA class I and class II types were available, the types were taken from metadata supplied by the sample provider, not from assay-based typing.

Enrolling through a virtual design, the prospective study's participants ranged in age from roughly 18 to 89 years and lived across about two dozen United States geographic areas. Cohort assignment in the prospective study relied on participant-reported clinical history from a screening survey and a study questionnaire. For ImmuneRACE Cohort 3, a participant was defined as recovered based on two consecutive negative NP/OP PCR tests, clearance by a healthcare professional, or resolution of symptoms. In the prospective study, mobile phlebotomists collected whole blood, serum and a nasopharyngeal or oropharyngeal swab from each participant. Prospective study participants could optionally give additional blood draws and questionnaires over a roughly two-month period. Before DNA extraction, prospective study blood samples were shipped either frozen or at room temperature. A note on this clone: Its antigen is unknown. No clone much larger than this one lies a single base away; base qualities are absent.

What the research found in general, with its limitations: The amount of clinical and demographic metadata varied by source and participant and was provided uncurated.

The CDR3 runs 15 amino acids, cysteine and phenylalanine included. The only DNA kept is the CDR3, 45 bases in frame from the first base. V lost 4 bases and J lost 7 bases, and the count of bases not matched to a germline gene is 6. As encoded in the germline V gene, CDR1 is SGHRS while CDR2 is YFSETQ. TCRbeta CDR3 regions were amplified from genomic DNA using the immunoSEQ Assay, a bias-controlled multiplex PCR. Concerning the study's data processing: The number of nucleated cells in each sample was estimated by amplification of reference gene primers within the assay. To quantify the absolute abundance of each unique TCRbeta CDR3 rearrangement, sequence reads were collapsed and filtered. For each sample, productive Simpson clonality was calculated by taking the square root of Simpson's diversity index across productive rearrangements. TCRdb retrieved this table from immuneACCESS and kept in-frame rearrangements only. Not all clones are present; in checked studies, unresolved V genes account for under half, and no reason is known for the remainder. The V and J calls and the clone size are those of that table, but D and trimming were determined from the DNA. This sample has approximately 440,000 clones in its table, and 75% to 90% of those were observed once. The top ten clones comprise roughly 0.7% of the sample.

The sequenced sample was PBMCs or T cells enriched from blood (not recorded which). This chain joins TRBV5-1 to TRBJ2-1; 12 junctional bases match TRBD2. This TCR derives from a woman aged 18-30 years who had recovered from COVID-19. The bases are TGCGCCAGCAGCCCACTAGCGGGGGGCGTAAATGAGCAGTTCTTC. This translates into CASSPLAGGVNEQFF.